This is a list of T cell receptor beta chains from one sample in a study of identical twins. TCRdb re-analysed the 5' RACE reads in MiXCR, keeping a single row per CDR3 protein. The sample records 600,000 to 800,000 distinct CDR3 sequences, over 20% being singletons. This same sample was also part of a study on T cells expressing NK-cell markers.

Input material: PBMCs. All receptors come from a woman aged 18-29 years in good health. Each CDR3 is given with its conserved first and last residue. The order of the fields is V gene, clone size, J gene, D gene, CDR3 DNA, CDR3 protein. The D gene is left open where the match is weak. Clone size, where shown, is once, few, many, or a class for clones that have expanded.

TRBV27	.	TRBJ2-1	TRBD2	TGTGCCAGCAGTTTACGGTTAGCGGGAGCGGGGGTAAATGAGCAGTTCTTC	CASSLRLAGAGVNEQFF
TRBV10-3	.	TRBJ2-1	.	TGTGCCATCAGCAGCCTAAATGAGCAGTTCTTC	CAISSLNEQFF
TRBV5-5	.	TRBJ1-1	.	TGTGCCAGCAGCGCGGGGGTTAGCACTGAAGCTTTCTTT	CASSAGVSTEAFF
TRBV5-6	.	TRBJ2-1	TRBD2	TGTGCCAGCAGCCGAGGGACTAGCGGGAGAAAATTGTACTACAATGAGCAGTTCTTC	CASSRGTSGRKLYYNEQFF
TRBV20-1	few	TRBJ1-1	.	TGCAGTGCAATTTTAGGGGGGGGCGCGGACACTGAAGCTTTCTTT	CSAILGGGADTEAFF
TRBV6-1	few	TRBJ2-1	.	TGTGCCACCCGATCCCCGGGGGTGAATGAGCAGTTCTTC	CATRSPGVNEQFF
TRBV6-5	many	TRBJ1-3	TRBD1	TGTGCCAGCAGTTACTCCACAGGGGAAACTGGAAACACCATATATTTT	CASSYSTGETGNTIYF
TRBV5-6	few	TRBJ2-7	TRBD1	TGTGCCAGCAGCTTGGGACAGGGTTATTCGGCTTACGAGCAGTACTTC	CASSLGQGYSAYEQYF
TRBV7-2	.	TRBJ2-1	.	TGTGCCAGCAGCGGAGGGGGCCGGGCCAGGTTCAATGAGCAGTTCTTC	CASSGGGRARFNEQFF
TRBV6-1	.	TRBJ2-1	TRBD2	TGTGCCAGCAGGACCTATAGCGGGAGGACCTCCTACAATGAGCAGTTCTTC	CASRTYSGRTSYNEQFF
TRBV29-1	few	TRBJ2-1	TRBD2	TGCAGCGGTACGATAGCGGGGGGGTTTTACAATGAGCAGTTCTTC	CSGTIAGGFYNEQFF
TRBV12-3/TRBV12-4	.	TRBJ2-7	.	TGTGCCAGCAGTGGAGACAGGGAGGTCTACGAGCAGTACTTC	CASSGDREVYEQYF
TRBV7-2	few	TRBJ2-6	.	TGTGCCAGCAGCCTGACAGGTGGGGCCAACGTCCTGACTTTC	CASSLTGGANVLTF
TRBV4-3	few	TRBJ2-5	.	TGCGCCAGCAGCCAAGTTTCTAGCTCCGAGACCCAGTACTTC	CASSQVSSSETQYF
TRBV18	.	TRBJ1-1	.	TGTGCCAGCTCACCACCGTCAGGGGAAGCTTTCTTT	CASSPPSGEAFF
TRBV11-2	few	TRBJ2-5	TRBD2	TGTGCCAGCAGCTTAGGGGGGACTAGCGGGGGAGAGACCCAGTACTTC	CASSLGGTSGGETQYF
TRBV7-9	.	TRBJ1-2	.	TGTGCCAGCAGCCCCACGGGTCGCCAAGCTAACTATGGCTACACCTTC	CASSPTGRQANYGYTF
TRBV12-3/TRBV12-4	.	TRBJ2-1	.	TGTGCCAGCAGTTTCGTAGGGGACCAGTTCTTC	CASSFVGDQFF
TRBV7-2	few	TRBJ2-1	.	TGTGCCAGCAGCCCGAGGGGGGGCTTAGGCAATGAGCAGTTCTTC	CASSPRGGLGNEQFF
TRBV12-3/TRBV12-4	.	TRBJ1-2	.	TGTGCCAGCAGTTCCCTCGCCGGGGGCGCGAGTGGCTACACCTTC	CASSSLAGGASGYTF
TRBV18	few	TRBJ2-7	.	TGTGCCAGCTCACCACCATCTCGTGATACCTACGAGCAGTACTTC	CASSPPSRDTYEQYF
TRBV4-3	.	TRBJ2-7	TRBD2	TGCGCCAGCAGCCAAGATCTGGGACTAGCGGTGTACGAGCAGTACTTC	CASSQDLGLAVYEQYF
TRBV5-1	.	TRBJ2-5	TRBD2	TGCGCCAGCAGCGGGGTTGCTAGCGGGCAAGAGACCCAGTACTTC	CASSGVASGQETQYF
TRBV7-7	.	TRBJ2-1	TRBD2	TGTGCTAGCAGCTTAAGGGGACTAGCGGGGAACAATGAGCAGTTCTTC	CASSLRGLAGNNEQFF
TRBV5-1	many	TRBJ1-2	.	TGCGCCAGCAGCCAGGACCGGTCAAGCTACACCTTC	CASSQDRSSYTF